Each of the 31 T cell receptor beta chains below was sequenced from the same sample in a study of regulatory T cells in long-lasting Graves disease. Time point denoted: persistent/refractory GD, antithyroid drugs over 5 years with positive TRAb. The TCR library was prepared using RNA isolated from PBMCs. The TCR beta library used iRepertoire HTBI primers with Arm-PCR amplification of CDR3. One entry per CDR3 protein, called by TCRdb with MiXCR from the multiplex PCR reads. The sample holds roughly 300,000 distinct CDR3 sequences; 15% to 20% are singletons and the top ten take just under 30%. The starting material was peripheral blood mononuclear cells (PBMCs), obtained when the disease was refractory, from a patient treated with antithyroid drugs. Receptors originate from a female donor with Graves disease.

This clonotype was detected only a few times. This chain joins TRBV10-3 and TRBJ1-5; no definite D call. This CDR3 comprises 15 residues. Deletions cut 4 bases from V and 2 bases from J, with 12 bases between. Germline CDR1 is ENHRY and CDR2 is SYGVKD. The CDR3 DNA is TGTGCCATCAGTGTTGGACTGGGAGGCAATCAGCCCCAGCATTTT. Protein: CAISVGLGGNQPQHF.

This chain connects TRBV7-9 to TRBJ1-5, with TRBD1 matching over 7 bases. The CDR3 is 17 residues long. Germline assignment: CDR1 SEHNR and CDR2 FQNEAQ (reference sequence). Trimming cost V 4 bases and J 1 base; bases outside gene matches: 10. The CDR3 DNA is TGTGCCAGCAGCTCATCAGGCCGGGACAGAAGCAATCAGCCCCAGCATTTT. It encodes CASSSSGRDRSNQPQHF.

This clonotype occurred many times. This rearrangement joins TRBV7-9 to TRBJ2-7, with D uncertain. The CDR3 length is 12 residues. V was pared by 4 bases and J by 7 bases, with 11 bases between. Germline V lookup: CDR1 SEHNR, CDR2 FQNEAQ (reference sequence). The CDR3 coding sequence is TGTGCCAGCAGCTCCGCGAGGTGGGAGCAGTACTTC. This sequence encodes CASSSARWEQYF.

This clonotype was picked up a small number of times. The chain is built from TRBV2 and TRBJ2-3; the D is unclear. The V end lost 0 bases, the J end lost 0 bases, and 10 bases lay between the germline ends. Germline lookup yields CDR1 SNHLY and CDR2 FYNNEI. The CDR3 sequence is 16 residues long. The CDR3 DNA reads as TGTGCCAGCAGTGAAGCTGTAACAATCAGCACAGATACGCAGTATTTT. The encoded protein is CASSEAVTISTDTQYF.

This clonotype was seen at least ten times. V gene TRBV3-1 combines with J gene TRBJ2-7; 7 nucleotides align to TRBD2. Trimming cost V 5 bases and J 6 bases; bases outside gene matches: 10. CDR1 is LGHDT and CDR2 is YNNKEL in the germline V gene (reference sequence). CDR3 length: 14 amino acids. CDR3 residues: CASSWGTTGREQYF. For the CDR3, the DNA is TGTGCCAGCAGCTGGGGGACTACCGGGCGCGAGCAGTACTTC.

This chain links TRBV18 with TRBJ1-6; D perhaps matches TRBD1 (5 bases). Trimming cost V 3 bases and J 5 bases, with 11 bases left between them. The CDR3 has 15 residues. Germline CDR1 reads KGHSH; CDR2 reads LQKENI. CDR3 nucleotides: TGTGCCAGCTCACCTCTCGGACACAATAATTCACCCCTCCACTTT. This codes for CASSPLGHNNSPLHF. Full variable domain (rest looked up from reference TRBV18 and TRBJ1-6): NAGVMQNPRHLVRRRGQEARLRCSPMKGHSHVYWYRQLPEEGLKFMVYLQKENIIDESGMPKERFSAEFPKEGPSILRIQQVVRGDSAAYFCASSPLGHNNSPLHFGNGTRLTVT.

A few counts support this clonotype. This rearrangement joins TRBV15 to TRBJ1-2; D remains unclear. The V gene lost 0 bases and the J gene lost 2 bases, with 7 bases spanning the gap. CDR1 and CDR2 (germline): LNHNV, YYDKDF (reference sequence). The CDR3 loop spans 14 amino acids. CDR3 DNA sequence: TGTGCCACCAGCAGAGAACCGGGAAACTATGGCTACACCTTC. Translating it yields CATSREPGNYGYTF.

In this sample, this clonotype turned up many times. The chain carries TRBV12-3 or TRBV12-4 and TRBJ1-3; D remains ambiguous. V shed 5 bases and J shed 0 bases, with 5 bases lying between them. This CDR3 has 13 residues. The CDR3 bases are TGTGCCAGCAGTCCCCGCTCTGGAAACACCATATATTTT. Its protein is CASSPRSGNTIYF.

The chain is built from TRBV20-1 and TRBJ2-7; no clear D gene. The V and J ends lost 3 bases and 5 bases respectively, with 11 bases between them. Per germline, CDR1 DFQATT and CDR2 SNEGSKA (reference sequence). This CDR3 is built from 12 residues. CDR3 in DNA: TGCAGTGCTAGCCGGGTTATCAACGAGCAGTACTTC. Translating it yields CSASRVINEQYF.

The table lists this clonotype with many counts. The chain is built from TRBV6-1 and TRBJ2-5; D is ambiguous. The V end was cut by 5 bases, the J end by 9 bases, with 13 bases between. This CDR3 is 12 amino acids long. Germline lookup yields CDR1 MNHNS and CDR2 SASEGT. The CDR3 DNA sequence: TGTGCCAGCAGTATCGACCGTTTGGCCCAGTACTTC. This encodes CASSIDRLAQYF.

This clonotype was seen repeatedly, ten times or more. The chain couples TRBV3-1 to TRBJ2-5; 7 bases match TRBD2. The germline V gene encodes CDR1 LGHDT and CDR2 YNNKEL (reference sequence). This CDR3 has 16 amino acids. Unmatched junction bases numbered 8, after V lost 0 bases and J lost 4 bases. The CDR3 spells CASSQDYWREPETQYF. As DNA, the CDR3 is TGTGCCAGCAGCCAAGATTACTGGCGGGAGCCAGAGACCCAGTACTTC.

This clonotype has a count of ten or more. The rearrangement uses TRBV6-1 and TRBJ2-7; possible D gene TRBD1, 5 bases. The germline V gene has CDR1 MNHNS and CDR2 SASEGT. The ends were cut back, 3 bases at V and 5 bases at J, with 14 bases in the middle. The CDR3 spans 14 residues. The CDR3 loop is CASSEVRVINEQYF. The CDR3 DNA follows: TGTGCCAGCAGTGAGGTCAGGGTTATCAACGAGCAGTACTTC.

In this sample, this clonotype turned up many times. The chain is built from TRBV2 and TRBJ1-1; D perhaps matches TRBD1 (5 bases). The CDR3 covers 14 residues. In germline, CDR1 is SNHLY, CDR2 FYNNEI. Trimming shortened V by 6 bases and J by 4 bases, and 15 bases separated the two germline ends. The CDR3: CASRGRSGTTEAFF. CDR3 DNA sequence: TGTGCCAGCAGGGGAAGGTCAGGGACCACTGAAGCTTTCTTT.

This clonotype has at least ten counts. The chain recombines TRBV12-3 or TRBV12-4 with TRBJ2-7, with 8 bases matching TRBD2. V lost 3 bases to trimming and J lost 3 bases; unmatched junction nucleotides: 4. The CDR3 loop spans 14 amino acids. The CDR3, as DNA: TGTGCCAGCAGTTTGAGCGGGGGTTACTACGAGCAGTACTTC. Translated, it gives CASSLSGGYYEQYF.

Points on this clonotype: This may be a read error: a much more frequent sequence differs by one nucleotide. The CDR3 DNA reads TGTGCCAGCAGTCCCAGTCGGGGGCGCGGGTCGGCGACCCAGTACTTC. Translation: CASSPSRGRGSATQYF. V and J are TRBV28 and TRBJ2-5, with D possibly called TRBD1 or TRBD2 (6 bases each). Germline CDR1 reads MDHEN; CDR2 reads SYDVKM. Trimming left V 5 bases short and J 7 bases short, with 23 bases between. This CDR3 spans 16 amino acids.

This clonotype was counted a single time. V gene TRBV5-1 combines with J gene TRBJ2-3, with 9 bases that match TRBD1. The CDR3 totals 15 residues. Germline V lookup: CDR1 SGHRS, CDR2 YFSETQ. The V segment lost 4 bases and the J segment 4 bases; nucleotides outside the gene matches: 7. CDR3 nucleotide sequence: TGCGCCAGCAGCAAGACAGGGGGAGGCCCAGATACGCAGTATTTT. It codes for CASSKTGGGPDTQYF.

This clonotype was seen ten or more times. The V call is TRBV28, the J call TRBJ2-2, with TRBD1 as a possible D gene (5 bases). Trimming shortened V by 2 bases and J by 5 bases, and 9 bases separated the two germline ends. The germline V gene has CDR1 MDHEN and CDR2 SYDVKM. CDR3 length: 14 amino acids. The CDR3 loop reads CASSLVGQTGELFF. As DNA, the CDR3 is TGTGCCAGCAGTTTAGTGGGGCAAACCGGGGAGCTGTTTTTT.

The chain couples TRBV9 to TRBJ1-4; no firm D call. In germline, CDR1 is SGDLS, CDR2 YYNGEE. V dropped 3 bases and J dropped 4 bases, with 16 bases sitting between them. The CDR3 is 16 residues long. The CDR3 DNA follows: TGTGCCAGCAGCGCAGGTCCGACGGGCCTTAATGAAAAACTGTTTTTT. Amino acid sequence: CASSAGPTGLNEKLFF.

V and J are TRBV19 and TRBJ1-1, with a tentative D call TRBD1 (5 bases). In germline, CDR1 is LNHDA, CDR2 SQIVND (reference sequence). CDR3 length: 16 amino acids. Trimming removed 3 bases from V and 3 bases from J, with 17 bases in between. CDR3 nucleotides: TGTGCCAGTAGTATCGGGGGTCTCCTCGGGCACACTGAAGCTTTCTTT. It codes for CASSIGGLLGHTEAFF.

This clonotype was seen many times. The chain carries TRBV11-2 and TRBJ2-7; no clear D gene. Germline V lookup: CDR1 SGHAT, CDR2 FQNNGV. With 2 bases removed from V and 6 bases from J, the gap between germline ends came to 2 bases. The CDR3 totals 10 residues. The CDR3 spells CASSLTEQYF. CDR3 coding DNA: TGTGCCAGCAGCTTAACCGAGCAGTACTTC.

This clonotype was counted ten times or more. The V and J genes are TRBV6-1 and TRBJ1-2; 7 positions agree with TRBD1. This CDR3 spans 12 amino acids. After removal of 2 bases from V and 8 bases from J, the junction contained 2 bases not matched to a gene. In germline, CDR1 is MNHNS, CDR2 SASEGT. CDR3 bases: TGTGCCAGCAGTGAAATGGGACAGGGCTACACCTTC. Residues: CASSEMGQGYTF.

V usage is TRBV10-2 and J usage is TRBJ2-5; D is unclear. The CDR3 has 15 residues. Germline-derived CDR1 and CDR2 are WSHSY and SAAADI. V lost 4 bases and J 1 base, leaving 13 bases between the germline ends. The CDR3 DNA reads TGCGCCAGCAGTGCGTCGAGTCAAACCCAAGAGACCCAGTACTTC. Translation: CASSASSQTQETQYF.

V is TRBV10-3 and J is TRBJ2-1; 13 bases agree with TRBD2. With V trimmed by 4 bases and J by 6 bases, 9 bases remained unmatched. The CDR3 runs 17 residues. Germline CDR1 ENHRY, CDR2 SYGVKD. The CDR3 DNA reads as TGTGCCATCAGTGTCCACGGACTAGCGGGAGTACCCAATGAGCAGTTCTTC. Translation: CAISVHGLAGVPNEQFF.

This chain joins TRBV30 and TRBJ1-3; D is unclear. With 3 bases removed from V and 0 bases from J, the gap between germline ends came to 6 bases. Germline CDR1 and CDR2: GTSNPN and SVGIG (reference sequence). The CDR3 has 13 residues. CDR3 protein: CAWSGYSGNTIYF. The CDR3 DNA reads as TGTGCCTGGAGCGGGTACTCTGGAAACACCATATATTTT.

This clonotype was seen repeatedly, ten times or more. The J gene is TRBJ2-7, the V gene TRBV7-2, with D possibly being TRBD1 (6 bases). This CDR3 is 15 amino acids long. Looked up from germline, CDR1 is SGHTA and CDR2 is FQGNSA. The V end lost 5 bases, the J end lost 2 bases, and 16 bases lay between the germline ends. This CDR3 is CASSQVGQGTYEQYF. CDR3 sequence (DNA): TGTGCCAGCAGCCAAGTAGGTCAGGGGACCTACGAGCAGTACTTC.

Regarding this clonotype: Possible read error: a much larger clone is one base away. The chain couples TRBV27 to TRBJ1-1; D is unresolved. The CDR3 totals 13 residues. V lost 1 base and J 1 base, leaving 4 bases between the germline ends. In germline, CDR1 is MNHEY, CDR2 SMNVEV (reference sequence). CDR3 DNA: TGTGCCAGCAGTTTATACCAGAACACTGAAGCTTTCTTT. As protein: CASSLYQNTEAFF.

In its sample, this clonotype was seen many times. The CDR3 DNA sequence: TGTGCCTGGAGTGTACTGGGGTCCTATGGCTACACCTTC. The encoded protein is CAWSVLGSYGYTF. The chain joins TRBV30 to TRBJ1-2; no firm D call. CDR1 GTSNPN and CDR2 SVGIG come from the germline V gene (reference sequence). The CDR3 is 13 amino acids. V was pared by 0 bases and J by 4 bases, with 9 bases between.

This clonotype was seen at least ten times. One end of the junction does not line up with germline, which may come from a read error. V is TRBV11-2 and J is TRBJ2-4; tentatively, D is TRBD2 (5 bases). This CDR3 is built from 14 residues. Looked up from germline, CDR1 is SGHAT and CDR2 is FQNNGV. The CDR3 is CASSLEPSGLTLFF. The CDR3 DNA follows: TGTGCCAGCAGCTTAGAGCCGAGCGGCCTTACGCTGTTCTTC.

This clonotype was seen many times. This rearrangement joins TRBV28 to TRBJ1-6; D ambiguous. CDR3 length: 12 amino acids. Germline CDR1 MDHEN, CDR2 SYDVKM. Trimming removed 6 bases from V and 9 bases from J, with 9 bases in between. The CDR3 loop reads CASRPLLSPLHF. The CDR3, as DNA: TGTGCCAGCAGGCCGCTCCTTTCACCCCTCCACTTT.

About this clonotype: This could be a read error, since a much larger clone is one nucleotide away. This sequence joins TRBV7-9 and TRBJ2-5, with 9 bases lining up with TRBD1. Looked up from germline, CDR1 is SEHNR and CDR2 is FQNEAQ (reference sequence). The CDR3 contains 15 residues. The CDR3 nucleotides read TGTGCCAGCAGCTTAGGGGACAGGGACCAAGAGGCCCAGTACTTC. The encoded protein is CASSLGDRDQEAQYF.

This clonotype came up many times. V and J are TRBV18 and TRBJ1-4; a weak D match, TRBD1 (5 bases). Looked up from germline, CDR1 is KGHSH and CDR2 is LQKENI. The CDR3 has 13 residues. V lost 6 bases to trimming and J lost 7 bases, with 12 bases between them. This CDR3 reads CASSRQGREKLFF. The CDR3 DNA reads TGTGCCAGCTCGAGGCAGGGCCGTGAAAAACTGTTTTTT.